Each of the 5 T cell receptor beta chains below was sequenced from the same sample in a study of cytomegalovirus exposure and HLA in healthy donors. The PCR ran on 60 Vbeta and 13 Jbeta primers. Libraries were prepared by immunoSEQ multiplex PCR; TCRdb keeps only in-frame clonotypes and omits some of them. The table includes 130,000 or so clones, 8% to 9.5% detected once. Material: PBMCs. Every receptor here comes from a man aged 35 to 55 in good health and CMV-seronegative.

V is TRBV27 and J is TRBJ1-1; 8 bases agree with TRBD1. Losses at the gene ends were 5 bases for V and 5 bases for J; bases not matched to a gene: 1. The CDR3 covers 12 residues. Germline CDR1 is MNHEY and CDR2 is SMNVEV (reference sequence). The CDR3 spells CASSRQGTEAFF. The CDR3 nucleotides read TGTGCCAGCAGTCGACAGGGGACTGAAGCTTTCTTT.

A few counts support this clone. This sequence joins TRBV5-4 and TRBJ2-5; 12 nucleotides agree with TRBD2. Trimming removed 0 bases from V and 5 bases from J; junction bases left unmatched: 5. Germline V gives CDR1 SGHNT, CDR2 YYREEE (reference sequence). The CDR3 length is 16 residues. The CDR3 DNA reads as TGTGCCAGCAGCTTGGCTAGCGGGGGGGTAGAGGAGACCCAGTACTTC. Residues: CASSLASGGVEETQYF. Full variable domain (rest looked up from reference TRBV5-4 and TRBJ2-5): ETGVTQSPTHLIKTRGQQVTLRCSSQSGHNTVSWYQQALGQGPQFIFQYYREEENGRGNFPPRFSGLQFPNYSSELNVNALELDDSALYLCASSLASGGVEETQYFGPGTRLLVL.

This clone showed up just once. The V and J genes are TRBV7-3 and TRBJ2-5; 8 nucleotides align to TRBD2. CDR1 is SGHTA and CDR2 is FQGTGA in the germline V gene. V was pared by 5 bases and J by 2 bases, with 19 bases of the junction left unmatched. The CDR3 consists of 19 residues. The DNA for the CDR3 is TGTGCCAGCAGCCCGTTTGGAGGGAGCGGGGGAGTTGGGCAAGAGACCCAGTACTTC. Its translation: CASSPFGGSGGVGQETQYF.

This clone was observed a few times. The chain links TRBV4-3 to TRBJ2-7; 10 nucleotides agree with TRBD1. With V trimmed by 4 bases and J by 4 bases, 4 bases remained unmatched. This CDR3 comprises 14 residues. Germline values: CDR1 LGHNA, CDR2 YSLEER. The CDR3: CASSPTGGEYEQYF. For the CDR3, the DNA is TGCGCCAGCAGCCCGACAGGGGGCGAATACGAGCAGTACTTC.

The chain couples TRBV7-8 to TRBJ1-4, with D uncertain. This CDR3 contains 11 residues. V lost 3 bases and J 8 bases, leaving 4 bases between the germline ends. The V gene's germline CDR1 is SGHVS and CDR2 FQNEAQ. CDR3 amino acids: CASSFSEKLFF. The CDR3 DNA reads TGTGCCAGCAGCTTCTCCGAAAAACTGTTTTTT.